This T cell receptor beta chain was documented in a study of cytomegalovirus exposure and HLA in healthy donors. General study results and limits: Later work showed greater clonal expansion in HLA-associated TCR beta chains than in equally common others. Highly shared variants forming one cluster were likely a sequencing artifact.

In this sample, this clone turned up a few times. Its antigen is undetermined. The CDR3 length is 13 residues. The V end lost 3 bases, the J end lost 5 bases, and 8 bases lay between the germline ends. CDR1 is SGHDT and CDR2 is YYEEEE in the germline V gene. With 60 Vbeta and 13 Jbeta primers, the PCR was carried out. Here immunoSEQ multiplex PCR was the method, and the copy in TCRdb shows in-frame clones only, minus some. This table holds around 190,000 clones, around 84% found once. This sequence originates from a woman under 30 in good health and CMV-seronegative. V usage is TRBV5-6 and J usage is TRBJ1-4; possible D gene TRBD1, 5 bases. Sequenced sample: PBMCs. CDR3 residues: CASSSRQNEKLFF. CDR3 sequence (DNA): TGTGCCAGCAGCTCTAGACAGAATGAAAAACTGTTTTTT. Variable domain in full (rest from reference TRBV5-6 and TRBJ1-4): DAGVTQSPTHLIKTRGQQVTLRCSPKSGHDTVSWYQQALGQGPQFIFQYYEEEERQRGNFPDRFSGHQFPNYSSELNVNALLLGDSALYLCASSSRQNEKLFFGSGTQLSVL.